This TCR beta chain was found in a study of spatial heterogeneity in lung cancer (dated by TCRdb to the late 2010s). For the study in its entirety: Samples were obtained from over 70 patients with early-stage, untreated non-small cell lung cancer from the lung TRACERx cohort. Nonsynonymous mutation counts, determined by whole-exome sequencing of tumor tissue, were related to features of the TCR repertoire. Follow-up PBMC samples were sequenced whenever the samples were available, and the median time to follow-up was about 2 years after resection. Beta-chain transcripts were consistently detected in greater numbers than alpha-chain transcripts, which likely reflected higher beta-chain transcript abundance. In the raw uncorrected reads, each unique combination of TCR and UMI appeared more than ten times on average. The study quantitatively compared TCR alpha and beta repertoires across multiple tumor regions, matched nontumor lung and blood in non-small cell lung cancer. Both alpha and beta chains were TCR-sequenced in samples taken at surgery, namely 220 tumor regions, under 80 matched nontumor lung samples and approximately 58 PBMC samples. Study-level results and caveats: Additional single-cell paired TCR alpha and beta sequencing was considered necessary to confirm, at a functional level, the hypothesis that regional TCRs recognize regional mutations. Comparisons of baseline and follow-up blood repertoires included only approximately 15 patients. Ubiquitous expanded tumor TCRs were detected in blood more often at tumor resection than at routine follow-up.

This specimen's time point label, interpreted: blood at routine non-recurrence follow-up after resection. For TCR sequencing, whole RNA was extracted from tumor and nontumor lung tissue, or from cryopreserved PBMC samples, and no cell sorting was done. Patients were selected for TCR sequencing only if sufficient RNA was available from at least two tumor regions. The library was prepared using 5' RACE. The run used a NextSeq 500. To allow correction of PCR and sequencing errors, the TCR library protocol tagged every TCR cDNA molecule with a unique molecular identifier. From the authors' description of their analysis: TCR identification, UMI-based error correction and CDR3 extraction were performed with Decombinator tools. Expanded TCRs were defined as those above a frequency of 2 per 1,000, corresponding to the top 1% of the tumor frequency distribution. Renyi diversity was computed with the R vegan package after each repertoire had been subsampled 100 times to 5,000 TCRs. To build CDR3 similarity networks, amino acid triplet string-kernel similarity was used, and CDR3s were connected when their pairwise similarity was above 0.82. In-frame beta chains were kept once TCRdb had trimmed the public reads at Q25 with fastp and called clones with MiXCR. Every distinct CDR3 protein forms one entry, paired with its most common genes and DNA. TCRdb assigned the V and J calls; the authors' analysis was not used. This sample is represented by some 110,000 distinct CDR3 sequences; approximately 12% of them were singletons. Of the sample, approximately 15% is held by the ten largest clones.

Looking up the germline V gene (reference sequence) yields CDR1 MNHEY and CDR2 SMNVEV. The CDR3, cysteine through phenylalanine, is 15 amino acids long. The DNA shown is the 45-base CDR3, in frame from base 1. Unmatched junction bases come to 9, with V trimmed by 3 bases and J by 6 bases. This clonotype showed up many times. Its antigen remains undetermined. Per-nucleotide qualities are absent, and no much larger clonotype sits a single base away. The chain joins TRBV27 to TRBJ1-2, and 8 bases in between align with TRBD1. This clonotype was obtained from a male donor with early-stage non-small cell lung cancer. The material sequenced was PBMCs, taken at follow-up. In nucleotide form, the sequence is TGTGCCAGCAGTTTGGGGACAGGACGGGTGAATGGCTACACCTTC. Its translation reads: CASSLGTGRVNGYTF.